This T cell receptor beta chain originates from a study of control samples from healthy donors and cancer patients. The CDR3 extends over 15 amino acids. Measured with immunoSEQ multiplex PCR; TCRdb has only the in-frame clones, and not every one. The sample contains tens of thousands of clones, about 90% of which appear only once. This clonotype was obtained from a woman in her sixties or seventies with head and neck cancer. This chain joins TRBV21-1 and TRBJ1-1; the table's D call, TRBD1, has no DNA check behind it. TRBV21-1 is a documented pseudogene. Source material: PBMCs. CDR3 sequence: CARPGRGTGGTEAFF. The CDR3 DNA sequence: TGTGCCCGGCCAGGGCGCGGGACAGGGGGGACTGAAGCTTTCTTT.